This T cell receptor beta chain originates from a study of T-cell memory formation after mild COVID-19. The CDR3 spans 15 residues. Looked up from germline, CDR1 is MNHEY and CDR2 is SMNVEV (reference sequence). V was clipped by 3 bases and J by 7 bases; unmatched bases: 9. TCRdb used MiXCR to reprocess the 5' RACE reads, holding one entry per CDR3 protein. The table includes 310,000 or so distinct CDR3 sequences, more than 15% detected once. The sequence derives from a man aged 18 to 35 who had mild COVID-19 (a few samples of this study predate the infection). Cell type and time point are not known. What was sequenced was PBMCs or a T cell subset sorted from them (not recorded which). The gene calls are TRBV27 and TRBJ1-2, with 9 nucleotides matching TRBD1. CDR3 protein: CASSFTRTGEFGYTF. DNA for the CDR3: TGTGCCAGCAGTTTCACAAGGACAGGGGAGTTTGGCTACACCTTC.